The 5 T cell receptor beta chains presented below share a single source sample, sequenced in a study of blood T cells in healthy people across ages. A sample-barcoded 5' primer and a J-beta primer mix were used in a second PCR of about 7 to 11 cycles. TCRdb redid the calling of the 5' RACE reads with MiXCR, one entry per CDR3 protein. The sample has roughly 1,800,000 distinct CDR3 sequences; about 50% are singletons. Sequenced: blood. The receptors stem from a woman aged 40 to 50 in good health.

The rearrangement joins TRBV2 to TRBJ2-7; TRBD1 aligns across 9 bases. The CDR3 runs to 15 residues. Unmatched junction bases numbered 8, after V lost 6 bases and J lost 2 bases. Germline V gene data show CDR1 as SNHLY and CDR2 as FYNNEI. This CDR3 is CASSQDRGSTYEQYF. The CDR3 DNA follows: TGTGCCAGCAGCCAGGACAGGGGATCCACCTACGAGCAGTACTTC.

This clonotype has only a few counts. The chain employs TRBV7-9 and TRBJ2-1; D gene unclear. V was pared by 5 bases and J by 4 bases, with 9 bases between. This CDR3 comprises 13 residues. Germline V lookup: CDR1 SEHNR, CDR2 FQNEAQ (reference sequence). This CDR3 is CASSRQQYNEQFF. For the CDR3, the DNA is TGTGCCAGCAGCCGACAACAGTACAATGAGCAGTTCTTC.

The CDR3: CSATPRFRQGNQPQHF. The CDR3 DNA is TGCAGTGCGACCCCGAGGTTCCGACAGGGAAATCAGCCCCAGCATTTT. The genes are TRBV20-1 and TRBJ1-5; 7 nucleotides agree with TRBD1. There are 16 residues in the CDR3. Germline values: CDR1 DFQATT, CDR2 SNEGSKA (reference sequence). J was trimmed by 4 bases and V by 6 bases; bases with no gene match: 15.

The CDR3 region is CASSQVTGILTYEQYF. The DNA for the CDR3 is TGCGCCAGCAGCCAAGTGACGGGGATTCTCACCTACGAGCAGTACTTC. This rearrangement joins TRBV4-1 to TRBJ2-4, with D perhaps TRBD2 (5 bases). The end of the DNA is better explained by TRBJ2-7, so the J call may be wrong. Germline assignment: CDR1 MGHRA and CDR2 YSYEKL. This CDR3 has 16 residues.

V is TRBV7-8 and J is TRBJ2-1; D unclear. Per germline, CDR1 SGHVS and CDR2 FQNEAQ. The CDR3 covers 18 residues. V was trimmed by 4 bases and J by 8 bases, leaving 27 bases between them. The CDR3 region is CASSSIPAMMLRTDEQFF. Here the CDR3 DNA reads TGTGCCAGCAGCTCTATCCCAGCCATGATGTTGCGTACCGATGAGCAGTTCTTC.